One sample yielded the 25 T cell receptor beta chains listed below, sequenced in a study of cytomegalovirus exposure and HLA in healthy donors. The PCR employed 60 Vbeta primers together with 13 Jbeta primers. Method: immunoSEQ multiplex PCR; TCRdb's copy keeps in-frame clones and lacks some. The sample yields approximately 250,000 clones, roughly 78% seen once. Sequenced sample: PBMCs. Receptor source: a boy aged 5-17 years in good health and CMV-seronegative.

J is TRBJ2-2 and V is TRBV5-1; TRBD1 aligns across 9 bases. From germline, CDR1 is SGHRS and CDR2 YFSETQ. The CDR3 contains 18 residues. The V and J ends lost 4 bases and 1 base, in that order; junction bases with no gene match: 11. CDR3 nucleotides: TGCGCCAGCAGCCTCCGGGACAGGGACGCTATGAACACCGGGGAGCTGTTTTTT. It translates to CASSLRDRDAMNTGELFF.

The V gene is TRBV5-1, the J gene TRBJ2-7; D remains ambiguous. This CDR3 is 15 amino acids long. Germline CDR1 is SGHRS and CDR2 is YFSETQ. V shed 0 bases and J shed 1 base, with 11 bases lying between them. CDR3 DNA: TGCGCCAGCAGCTTGGCCGTTGGGCTATCCTACGAGCAGTACTTC. Protein product: CASSLAVGLSYEQYF.

The genes are TRBV7-9 and TRBJ1-2, with a weak D call TRBD1 (6 bases). V was trimmed by 1 base and J by 8 bases, leaving 14 bases between them. Per the germline V gene, CDR1 is SEHNR and CDR2 is FQNEAQ (reference sequence). The length of the CDR3 is 14 residues. CDR3 in amino acids: CASSLGPGVSGYTF. DNA for the CDR3: TGTGCCAGCAGCTTAGGCCCAGGGGTCAGCGGCTACACCTTC.

To note about this clone: One end of the junction fails to match germline, which may point to a read error. The genes are TRBV7-7 and TRBJ2-5, with a possible D match to TRBD1 (5 bases). Per the germline V gene, CDR1 is SSHAT and CDR2 is FNYEAQ (reference sequence). CDR3 length: 15 residues. CDR3 DNA sequence: TGTGCTAGCAGCTTAGACGCAGGGCTGGGGGAGACCCAGTACTTC. The encoded protein is CASSLDAGLGETQYF. The entire variable domain, with the rest obtained from reference TRBV7-7 and TRBJ2-5, is as follows: GAGVSQSPRYKVTKRGQDVTLRCDPISSHATLYWYQQALGQGPEFLTYFNYEAQPDKSGLPSDRFSAERPEGSISTLTIQRTEQRDSAMYRCASSLDAGLGETQYFGPGTRLLVL.

This clone is a singleton in its sample. The genes are TRBV5-4 and TRBJ2-3, with D hard to call. CDR3 length equals 15 residues. Germline V CDR1 and CDR2: SGHNT, YYREEE (reference sequence). V lost 0 bases and J lost 0, with 8 bases in between. This chain's CDR3 is CASSLVASSTDTQYF. The CDR3 DNA reads as TGTGCCAGCAGCTTGGTTGCGTCTAGCACAGATACGCAGTATTTT.

The chain employs TRBV10-2 and TRBJ2-1, with 13 nucleotides matching TRBD2. V dropped 6 bases and J dropped 8; count of bases not matched to a gene: 22. The germline gives CDR1 WSHSY, CDR2 SAAADI. CDR3 length: 20 residues. The CDR3 region has the DNA TGCGCCAGCAGCGCCCATGTCGGGGGGGAACTAGCGGGAGGGCCAGATGAGCAGTTCTTC. The encoded protein is CASSAHVGGELAGGPDEQFF.

CDR3: CASSLLPQTSGSSYEQYF. As DNA, the CDR3 is TGTGCCAGCAGCTTATTGCCACAGACTAGCGGGAGCTCCTACGAGCAGTACTTC. The V and J genes are TRBV7-6 and TRBJ2-7, with TRBD2 matching 12 bases. The trim removed 2 bases at V and 0 bases at J, leaving 8 bases unmatched. CDR1 and CDR2 (germline): SGHVS, FNYEAQ. The CDR3 is 18 residues long.

The V call is TRBV11-3, the J call TRBJ2-2; 8 bases map to TRBD1. Trimming at V came to 5 bases and at J to 5 bases, leaving 7 bases not matched to a gene. The germline V gene has CDR1 SGHNT and CDR2 YENEEA. The length of the CDR3 is 15 residues. The CDR3 bases are TGTGCCAGCAGCCCCCGGACAGGGCGAACCGGGGAGCTGTTTTTT. Protein sequence: CASSPRTGRTGELFF.

This chain joins TRBV6-1 and TRBJ2-6; D not certain. Germline V gene sequence: CDR1 MNHNS, CDR2 SASEGT. CDR3 length: 15 amino acids. V lost 7 bases and J lost 0, with 10 bases in between. CDR3 nucleotide sequence: TGTGCCAGCACCCCGACTTTCTCTGGGGCCAACGTCCTGACTTTC. Amino acids: CASTPTFSGANVLTF.

The chain joins TRBV5-4 to TRBJ1-1, with 7 bases aligning to TRBD1. Germline V gene sequence: CDR1 SGHNT, CDR2 YYREEE (reference sequence). CDR3 size: 15 residues. The V and J ends lost 3 bases and 4 bases, in that order; junction bases with no gene match: 9. DNA of the CDR3: TGTGCCAGCAGCTCCAACCGTAGGGGGCTCACTGAAGCTTTCTTT. Translation: CASSSNRRGLTEAFF.

The chain joins TRBV5-1 to TRBJ1-5; the match to TRBD1 covers 7 bases. V trimming: 0 bases; J trimming: 6 bases; junction bases outside the gene matches: 6. The CDR3 has 15 amino acids. Germline V gene data show CDR1 as SGHRS and CDR2 as YFSETQ. Written as DNA, the CDR3 is TGCGCCAGCAGCTTGGGACAGGGAAGAGGTCAGCCCCAGCATTTT. Its translation is CASSLGQGRGQPQHF.

This chain joins TRBV5-6 and TRBJ1-3, with a tentative D call TRBD1 (6 bases). Germline CDR1 reads SGHDT; CDR2 reads YYEEEE. This CDR3 comprises 14 residues. The ends were cut back, 0 bases at V and 6 bases at J, with 10 bases in the middle. CDR3 in DNA: TGTGCCAGCAGCTTGGGGACAGCTCTAAACACCATATATTTT. It yields the protein CASSLGTALNTIYF. The full variable domain, in which reference TRBV5-6 and TRBJ1-3 provide the parts outside the CDR3, is DAGVTQSPTHLIKTRGQQVTLRCSPKSGHDTVSWYQQALGQGPQFIFQYYEEEERQRGNFPDRFSGHQFPNYSSELNVNALLLGDSALYLCASSLGTALNTIYFGEGSWLTVV.

The V gene is TRBV2, the J gene TRBJ1-1, with D maybe TRBD1 (5 bases). The V gene's germline CDR1 is SNHLY and CDR2 FYNNEI. The CDR3 is 14 amino acids. Trimming stripped 0 bases from V and 5 bases from J, with 10 bases between. CDR3 DNA: TGTGCCAGCAGTGAAGCTGGGGGGGAAACTGAAGCTTTCTTT. This sequence encodes CASSEAGGETEAFF.

This clone was picked up a small number of times. The chain recombines TRBV5-6 with TRBJ2-7, with 7 bases lining up with TRBD1. The V and J ends lost 0 bases and 3 bases, in that order; junction bases with no gene match: 6. Germline assignment: CDR1 SGHDT and CDR2 YYEEEE. The CDR3 has 15 residues. Here the CDR3 DNA reads TGTGCCAGCAGCTTGGCCCCGAGACAGGGCTACGAGCAGTACTTC. Translated: CASSLAPRQGYEQYF.

The chain uses TRBV9 and TRBJ2-3; TRBD2 is a possible D gene (7 bases). The CDR3 sequence is 16 residues long. The V end lost 0 bases, the J end lost 2 bases, and 13 bases lay between the germline ends. Germline V gene sequence: CDR1 SGDLS, CDR2 YYNGEE. The CDR3 DNA sequence: TGTGCCAGCAGCGTAGCCGGGGGGCTAATCACAGATACGCAGTATTTT. Residues: CASSVAGGLITDTQYF.

This clone has just a few counts. The chain has TRBV19 and TRBJ2-1, with D uncertain. CDR3 length: 14 amino acids. CDR1 and CDR2 from the germline V gene are LNHDA and SQIVND (reference sequence). V lost 7 bases and J lost 0, with 10 bases in between. CDR3 coding DNA: TGTGCCAGTACCCCAGGAAGCTCCTACAATGAGCAGTTCTTC. Translation: CASTPGSSYNEQFF.

The sample holds a few counts of this clone. This rearrangement joins TRBV27 to TRBJ1-5; D call uncertain. V was trimmed by 7 bases and J by 1 base, leaving 14 bases between them. The CDR3 runs to 15 residues. Germline lookup yields CDR1 MNHEY and CDR2 SMNVEV (reference sequence). The CDR3 protein is CASMSGRGSNQPQHF. As DNA, the CDR3 is TGTGCCAGCATGTCGGGTAGAGGGAGCAATCAGCCCCAGCATTTT.

This chain uses TRBV10-3 with TRBJ1-1, with 9 positions matching TRBD1. CDR1 and CDR2 from the germline V gene are ENHRY and SYGVKD. The CDR3 has 13 amino acids. J lost 4 bases, V lost 6 bases, and 3 bases had no gene match. The CDR3 loop reads CAIRDRGSTEAFF. CDR3 nucleotides: TGTGCCATCAGGGACAGGGGCAGCACTGAAGCTTTCTTT.

This clone was counted once. The rearrangement uses TRBV19 and TRBJ1-3; D may be TRBD1 (6 bases). V was shortened by 7 bases and J by 3 bases, with 16 bases between the two germline ends. The germline V gene has CDR1 LNHDA and CDR2 SQIVND (reference sequence). The CDR3 sequence is 15 residues long. CDR3 in DNA: TGTGCCAGTAATCCCACAGGGAGAATTGGAAACACCATATATTTT. Amino acid sequence: CASNPTGRIGNTIYF.

CDR3 bases: TGTGCCTGGGGAGGGGGGGGTAGTAATGAAAAACTGTTTTTT. This translates into CAWGGGGSNEKLFF. This chain joins TRBV30 and TRBJ1-4; weak D call: TRBD1 (6 bases). In germline, CDR1 is GTSNPN, CDR2 SVGIG (reference sequence). The CDR3 length is 14 residues. V was shortened by 5 bases and J by 4 bases, with 14 bases between the two germline ends.

The chain couples TRBV4-2 to TRBJ2-7; a possible D gene is TRBD2 (6 bases). The CDR3 is made up of 15 amino acids. Trimming took off 0 bases at V and 4 bases at J, with 13 bases between the two ends. Germline assignment: CDR1 LGHNA and CDR2 YNFKEQ. CDR3 in DNA: TGTGCCAGCAGCCAAGATATCGGGGGAGAGTACGAGCAGTACTTC. Protein sequence: CASSQDIGGEYEQYF.

The V call is TRBV6-5, the J call TRBJ2-7, with 10 bases identical to TRBD1. The V and J ends lost 4 bases and 4 bases, in that order; junction bases with no gene match: 4. The CDR3 has 14 amino acids. Germline V gene lookup returns CDR1 MNHEY and CDR2 SVGAGI. The CDR3 region has the DNA TGTGCCAGCAGTTGGGACAGGGGAATGTACGAGCAGTACTTC. It yields the protein CASSWDRGMYEQYF.

The CDR3 loop is CASRGAGTMVGGYTF. The CDR3 region has the DNA TGTGCCAGCAGAGGGGCAGGAACGATGGTTGGTGGCTACACCTTC. The chain uses TRBV27 and TRBJ1-2; D might be TRBD1 (5 bases). CDR3 length equals 15 residues. V was clipped by 6 bases and J by 7 bases, with 21 bases between them. Per the germline V gene, CDR1 is MNHEY and CDR2 is SMNVEV (reference sequence).

The chain joins TRBV29-1 to TRBJ2-5; 8 bases map to TRBD2. This CDR3 has 15 amino acids. CDR1 and CDR2 (germline): SQVTM, ANQGSEA. V lost 1 base, J lost 2 bases, and 6 bases stayed unmatched. CDR3 in amino acids: CSVEGLRGEQETQYF. The CDR3 DNA is TGCAGCGTTGAAGGTTTGCGGGGGGAGCAAGAGACCCAGTACTTC. Combining the CDR3 with reference TRBV29-1 and TRBJ2-5 gives the whole variable domain SAVISQKPSRDICQRGTSLTIQCQVDSQVTMMFWYRQQPGQSLTLIATANQGSEATYESGFVIDKFPISRPNLTFSTLTVSNMSPEDSSIYLCSVEGLRGEQETQYFGPGTRLLVL.

The chain links TRBV7-8 to TRBJ2-7, with 10 bases lining up with TRBD2. V shed 4 bases and J 3 bases; nucleotides not matched to a gene: 15. The CDR3 is made up of 18 amino acids. Germline CDR1 SGHVS, CDR2 FQNEAQ. The CDR3 DNA reads as TGTGCCAGCAGCTCCTCGCCGCTAGTAGCGGGGGGTAACTACGAGCAGTACTTC. The encoded protein is CASSSSPLVAGGNYEQYF.